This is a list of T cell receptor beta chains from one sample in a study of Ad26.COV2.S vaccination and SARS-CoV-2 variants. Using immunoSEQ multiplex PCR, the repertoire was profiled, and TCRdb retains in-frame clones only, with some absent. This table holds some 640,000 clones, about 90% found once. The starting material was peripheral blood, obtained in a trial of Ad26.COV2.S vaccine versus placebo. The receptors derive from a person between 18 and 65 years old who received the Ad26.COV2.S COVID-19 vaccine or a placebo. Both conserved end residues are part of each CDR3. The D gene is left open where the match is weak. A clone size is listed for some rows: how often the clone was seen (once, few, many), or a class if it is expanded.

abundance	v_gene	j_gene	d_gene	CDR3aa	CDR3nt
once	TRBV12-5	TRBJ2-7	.	CASGLVGDIPYEQYF	TGTGCTAGTGGTTTGGTAGGGGATATACCCTACGAGCAGTACTTC
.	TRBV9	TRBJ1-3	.	CASSVGNSGNTIYF	TGTGCCAGCAGCGTGGGTAATTCTGGAAACACCATATATTTT
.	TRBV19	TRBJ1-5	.	CASSITGPGEPQHF	TGTGCCAGTAGTATTACTGGGCCGGGTGAGCCCCAGCATTTT
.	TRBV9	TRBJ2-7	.	CASSDDSSYEQYF	TGTGCCAGCAGCGACGACTCCTCCTACGAGCAGTACTTC
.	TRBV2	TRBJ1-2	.	CAIETDHNYGYTF	TGTGCCATCGAGACAGATCATAACTATGGCTACACCTTC
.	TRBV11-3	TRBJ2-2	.	CASTAGKNTGELFF	TGTGCCAGCACCGCCGGGAAGAACACCGGGGAGCTGTTTTTT
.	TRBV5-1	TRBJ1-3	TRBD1	CASSSRSSTGTSSGNTIYF	TGCGCCAGCAGCTCGCGATCATCGACAGGGACTAGCTCTGGAAACACCATATATTTT
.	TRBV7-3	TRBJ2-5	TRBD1	CASSRDRGQETQYF	TGTGCCAGCAGCCGCGACAGGGGGCAGGAGACCCAGTACTTC
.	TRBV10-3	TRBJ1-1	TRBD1	CAISEGQGRPQAFF	TGTGCCATCAGTGAGGGACAGGGACGCCCCCAAGCTTTCTTT
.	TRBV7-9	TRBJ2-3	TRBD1	CASSLPMVGGPTDTQYF	TGTGCCAGCAGCCTCCCTATGGTAGGGGGCCCTACAGATACGCAGTATTTT
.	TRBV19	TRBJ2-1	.	CASTVGSYNEQFF	TGTGCCAGTACAGTTGGATCCTACAATGAGCAGTTCTTC
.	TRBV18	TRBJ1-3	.	CASSPPWGRNTIYF	TGTGCCAGCTCACCCCCCTGGGGCCGAAACACCATATATTTT
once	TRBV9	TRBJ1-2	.	CASRGGTRGDYGYTF	TGTGCCAGCAGAGGGGGGACCCGAGGGGACTATGGCTACACCTTC
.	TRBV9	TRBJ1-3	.	CASSVNPTTTSGNTIYF	TGTGCCAGCAGCGTAAACCCGACCACTACGTCTGGAAACACCATATATTTT
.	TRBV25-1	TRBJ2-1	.	CASSESRYWDSYNEQFF	TGTGCCAGCAGTGAATCGAGGTATTGGGACTCCTACAATGAGCAGTTCTTC
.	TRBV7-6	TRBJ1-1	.	CASSLVGVNTEAFF	TGTGCCAGCAGCTTAGTAGGGGTAAACACTGAAGCTTTCTTT
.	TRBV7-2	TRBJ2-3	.	CASSLEGRWADTQYF	TGTGCCAGCAGCTTAGAGGGCAGGTGGGCAGATACGCAGTATTTT
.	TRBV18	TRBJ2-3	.	CASSPTRQAGDTQYF	TGTGCCAGCTCACCCACCCGTCAAGCGGGAGATACGCAGTATTTT
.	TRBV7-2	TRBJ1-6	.	CASSLDARVNSPLHF	TGTGCCAGCAGCTTAGATGCCAGGGTGAATTCACCCCTCCACTTT
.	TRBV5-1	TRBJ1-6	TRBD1	CASSLTGARYNSPLHF	TGCGCCAGCAGCTTGACAGGGGCCAGATATAATTCACCCCTCCACTTT
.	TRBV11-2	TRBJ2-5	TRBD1	CASSFRDRGQETQYF	TGTGCCAGCAGCTTCCGGGACAGGGGGCAAGAGACCCAGTACTTC
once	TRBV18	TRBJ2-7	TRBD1	CASSPTGAYEQYF	TGTGCCAGCTCACCTACAGGGGCCTACGAGCAGTACTTC
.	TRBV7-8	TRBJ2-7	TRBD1	CASSSPGTGAREQYF	TGTGCCAGCAGCTCCCCCGGGACAGGGGCTAGAGAGCAGTACTTC
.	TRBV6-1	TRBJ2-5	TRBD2	CASSEAGGLAGETQYF	TGTGCCAGCAGTGAAGCGGGGGGACTAGCTGGGGAGACCCAGTACTTC
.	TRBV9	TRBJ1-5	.	CASSVIQGSNQPQHF	TGTGCCAGCAGCGTAATACAGGGTAGCAATCAGCCCCAGCATTTT
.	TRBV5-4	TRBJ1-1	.	CASSLGPGDGGMGTEAFF	TGTGCCAGCAGCTTGGGCCCGGGGGACGGAGGGATGGGGACTGAAGCTTTCTTT
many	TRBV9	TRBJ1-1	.	CASSVGVGEGVNTEAFF	TGTGCCAGCAGCGTAGGTGTGGGGGAAGGCGTTAACACTGAAGCTTTCTTT
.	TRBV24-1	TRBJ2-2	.	CATSDLGVRLFF	TGTGCCACCAGTGATTTGGGGGTAAGGCTGTTTTTT
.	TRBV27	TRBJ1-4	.	CASKGAANEKLFF	TGTGCCAGCAAAGGGGCAGCGAATGAAAAACTGTTTTTT
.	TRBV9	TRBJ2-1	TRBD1	CASSGGTGTYNEQFF	TGTGCCAGCAGCGGAGGGACAGGGACTTACAATGAGCAGTTCTTC
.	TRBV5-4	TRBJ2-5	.	CASSSDWRRETQYF	TGTGCCAGCAGCTCGGACTGGAGACGGGAGACCCAGTACTTC
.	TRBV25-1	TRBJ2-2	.	CASSGGHRNTGELFF	TGTGCCAGCAGTGGGGGACATAGAAACACCGGGGAGCTGTTTTTT
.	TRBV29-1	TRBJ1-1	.	CSVVGLMNTEAFF	TGCAGCGTTGTCGGCTTAATGAACACTGAAGCTTTCTTT
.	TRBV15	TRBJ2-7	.	CATGSSYEQYF	TGTGCCACCGGAAGCTCCTACGAGCAGTACTTC